The 17 T cell receptor beta chains in this list originate from one sample, sequenced in a study of cytomegalovirus exposure and HLA in healthy donors. The PCR had 60 Vbeta and 13 Jbeta primers. Data came from immunoSEQ multiplex PCR; TCRdb stores just in-frame clones and leaves some out. The repertoire consists of a few hundred thousand clones, with around 81% occurring once and the leading ten covering around 9.6%. Sequenced sample: PBMCs. The receptors come from a woman between 50 and 59 years old in good health and CMV-seropositive.

The chain couples TRBV11-2 to TRBJ2-5; 10 bases agree with TRBD2. With 4 bases clipped from V and 1 base from J, the junction kept 6 bases outside the gene matches. Germline V CDR1 and CDR2: SGHAT, FQNNGV. The CDR3 loop spans 16 amino acids. The CDR3: CASSSNSGGLQETQYF. In DNA form, the CDR3 reads TGTGCCAGCAGCTCAAATAGCGGGGGGCTCCAAGAGACCCAGTACTTC.

This clone was seen just once. This chain connects TRBV6-5 to TRBJ2-7, with 12 bases fitting TRBD1. The CDR3 runs to 15 residues. The germline CDR1 and CDR2 sequences are MNHEY and SVGAGI. Germline trimming cut 2 bases from V and 7 bases from J; bases unmatched to any gene: 6. This CDR3 reads CASSYAGTGGHEQYF. CDR3 DNA sequence: TGTGCCAGCAGTTACGCCGGGACAGGGGGCCATGAGCAGTACTTC.

The chain couples TRBV10-3 to TRBJ2-5; possible D gene TRBD2, 5 bases. Germline CDR1 and CDR2: ENHRY and SYGVKD. V shed 4 bases and J shed 5 bases, with 11 bases lying between them. The CDR3 is made up of 13 amino acids. The CDR3 region has the DNA TGTGCCATCAGTGGAGCTAGCAGGGAGACCCAGTACTTC. Translated: CAISGASRETQYF.

The chain employs TRBV7-2 and TRBJ1-3; a weak D match, TRBD1 (5 bases). V was trimmed by 8 bases and J by 2 bases, leaving 16 bases between them. CDR1 SGHTA and CDR2 FQGNSA come from the germline V gene. The CDR3 has 15 amino acids. CDR3 in amino acids: CASLLTVTTGNTIYF. CDR3 in DNA: TGTGCCAGCTTACTGACAGTAACGACTGGAAACACCATATATTTT.

This chain joins TRBV11-2 and TRBJ2-1, with 11 bases aligning to TRBD2. Germline V gene lookup returns CDR1 SGHAT and CDR2 FQNNGV. This CDR3 comprises 17 residues. With 1 base clipped from V and 3 bases from J, the junction kept 5 bases outside the gene matches. CDR3 residues: CASSLGHTSGGYNEQFF. CDR3 nucleotide sequence: TGTGCCAGCAGCTTAGGTCATACTAGCGGGGGCTACAATGAGCAGTTCTTC.

The V gene is TRBV19, the J gene TRBJ1-5, with 7 bases that match TRBD1. Germline V gene data show CDR1 as LNHDA and CDR2 as SQIVND (reference sequence). This CDR3 comprises 13 residues. Trimming took 8 bases from V and 4 from J; bases not matched to a gene: 5. The CDR3 DNA reads TGTGCCAGTCGGGACAGACCAAATCAGCCCCAGCATTTT. It yields the protein CASRDRPNQPQHF.

The chain employs TRBV19 and TRBJ2-7; the D is unclear. Germline V gene sequence: CDR1 LNHDA, CDR2 SQIVND (reference sequence). V lost 1 base to trimming and J lost 2 bases, with 9 bases between them. The CDR3 extends over 14 amino acids. In DNA form, the CDR3 reads TGTGCCAGTAGTATAGGTGCAGGAACCTACGAGCAGTACTTC. The encoded protein is CASSIGAGTYEQYF. The whole variable domain, filled in from reference TRBV19 and TRBJ2-7, reads DGGITQSPKYLFRKEGQNVTLSCEQNLNHDAMYWYRQDPGQGLRLIYYSQIVNDFQKGDIAEGYSVSREKKESFPLTVTSAQKNPTAFYLCASSIGAGTYEQYFGPGTRLTVT.

In this sample, this clone turned up once. V gene TRBV28 combines with J gene TRBJ2-2; TRBD2 matches 12 bases. The CDR3 runs to 19 residues. Unmatched junction bases numbered 13, after V lost 6 bases and J lost 2 bases. Germline CDR1 is MDHEN and CDR2 is SYDVKM. In DNA, the CDR3 is TGTGCCAGCAGAGGCACTAGCGGGGGGAACTCTGATAACACCGGGGAGCTGTTTTTT. It yields the protein CASRGTSGGNSDNTGELFF.

V usage is TRBV2 and J usage is TRBJ2-7; 8 nucleotides line up with TRBD2. Germline lookup yields CDR1 SNHLY and CDR2 FYNNEI. V was clipped by 0 bases and J by 4 bases; unmatched bases: 2. The CDR3 runs to 14 residues. CDR3 in amino acids: CASSEAAGDYEQYF. The CDR3 DNA is TGTGCCAGCAGTGAAGCAGCGGGGGATTACGAGCAGTACTTC.

The gene calls are TRBV11-2 and TRBJ2-1, with TRBD1 as a possible D gene (6 bases). The V gene's germline CDR1 is SGHAT and CDR2 FQNNGV. This CDR3 spans 14 amino acids. Trimming removed 0 bases at V and 9 bases at J, with 12 bases between. The CDR3 loop is CASSLESRGREQFF. CDR3 DNA sequence: TGTGCCAGCAGCTTAGAGTCCAGGGGACGTGAGCAGTTCTTC.

The genes are TRBV2 and TRBJ2-7; 8 bases agree with TRBD2. Germline CDR1 SNHLY, CDR2 FYNNEI. V lost 4 bases and J lost 4; bases outside the gene matches: 6. CDR3 size: 14 residues. The CDR3 nucleotides are TGTGCCAGCAGTGTCCCCGGGGGGGAATACGAGCAGTACTTC. Translating it yields CASSVPGGEYEQYF.

The V call is TRBV6-6, the J call TRBJ2-7, with TRBD1 identical over 7 bases. V lost 9 bases to trimming and J lost 2 bases; unmatched junction nucleotides: 4. The CDR3 consists of 12 residues. The V gene's germline CDR1 is MNHNY and CDR2 SVGAGI (reference sequence). The CDR3 bases are TGTGCCAGTTTCGGACAGGCCTACGAGCAGTACTTC. Its translation: CASFGQAYEQYF.

V and J are TRBV10-3 and TRBJ2-5; 8 bases agree with TRBD2. The CDR3 has 14 amino acids. Looked up from germline, CDR1 is ENHRY and CDR2 is SYGVKD. Trimming took 2 bases from V and 3 from J; bases not matched to a gene: 2. The CDR3 spells CAISETLAEETQYF. The CDR3 coding sequence is TGTGCCATCAGTGAGACACTAGCGGAAGAGACCCAGTACTTC.

This clone showed up just once. V is TRBV7-2 and J is TRBJ2-2; D unresolved. CDR1 and CDR2 from the germline V gene are SGHTA and FQGNSA. The V and J ends lost 1 base and 3 bases respectively, with 9 bases between them. This CDR3 contains 15 residues. CDR3 sequence: CASSLVTSYTGELFF. The CDR3 DNA reads as TGTGCCAGCAGCTTAGTTACCAGTTACACCGGGGAGCTGTTTTTT.

This clone was observed a few times. This chain links TRBV14 with TRBJ2-7; D is perhaps TRBD1 (6 bases). The V and J ends lost 4 bases and 0 bases respectively, with 16 bases between them. CDR3 size: 16 residues. The germline V gene has CDR1 SGHDN and CDR2 FVKESK. Here the CDR3 DNA reads TGTGCCAGCAGCCCCGCAGGGGACGTCCTCTCCTACGAGCAGTACTTC. It yields the protein CASSPAGDVLSYEQYF.

This clone was detected once. The chain is built from TRBV27 and TRBJ2-2, with D tentatively TRBD1 (6 bases). The germline V gene has CDR1 MNHEY and CDR2 SMNVEV (reference sequence). The CDR3 has 17 amino acids. V was clipped by 4 bases and J by 3 bases, with 18 bases between them. This chain's CDR3 is CASSWVRGTDYTGELFF. In DNA, the CDR3 is TGTGCCAGCAGTTGGGTTAGGGGGACGGATTACACCGGGGAGCTGTTTTTT.

This chain links TRBV5-1 with TRBJ1-2; D may be TRBD1 (5 bases). V lost 2 bases and J 6 bases, leaving 11 bases between the germline ends. The length of the CDR3 is 13 residues. CDR1 SGHRS and CDR2 YFSETQ come from the germline V gene. CDR3: CASSFAGEDGYTF. The DNA for the CDR3 is TGCGCCAGCAGCTTTGCGGGGGAGGATGGCTACACCTTC. Filled out from reference TRBV5-1 and TRBJ1-2, the complete variable domain reads KAGVTQTPRYLIKTRGQQVTLSCSPISGHRSVSWYQQTPGQGLQFLFEYFSETQRNKGNFPGRFSGRQFSNSRSEMNVSTLELGDSALYLCASSFAGEDGYTFGSGTRLTVV.